The rows below give T cell receptor beta chains drawn from one sample of a study of shared clonotypes between healthy human individuals. Using immunoSEQ multiplex PCR, the repertoire was profiled, and TCRdb retains in-frame clones only, with some absent. The table lists about 2 million clones, approximately 95% of them singletons. Sequencing was performed on naive CD8+ T cells sorted from blood. The receptors were gathered from a man aged 18 to 35 in good health. Each CDR3 is given with its conserved first and last residue. The D gene is left open where the match is weak. Only part of the rows carry a size: once, few, many, or a class if the clone is expanded.

size: -; D: TRBD1; V: TRBV28; J: TRBJ1-2; CDR3: CASSPRDRMGYTF; DNA: TGTGCCAGCAGTCCCCGGGACAGGATGGGCTACACCTTC
size: -; D: -; V: TRBV7-6; J: TRBJ1-5; CDR3: CASSWGSNQPQHF; DNA: TGTGCCAGCAGCTGGGGGAGCAATCAGCCCCAGCATTTT
size: -; D: TRBD2; V: TRBV7-9; J: TRBJ2-5; CDR3: CASSYTGTSGLETQYF; DNA: TGTGCCAGCAGCTACACCGGGACTAGCGGTCTAGAGACCCAGTACTTC
size: -; D: -; V: TRBV9; J: TRBJ2-7; CDR3: CASSPDNYEQYF; DNA: TGTGCCAGCAGCCCCGACAATTACGAGCAGTACTTC
size: -; D: TRBD2; V: TRBV4-1; J: TRBJ2-1; CDR3: CASSHAILAGAYNEQFF; DNA: TGCGCCAGCAGCCATGCAATCCTAGCGGGAGCCTACAATGAGCAGTTCTTC
size: -; D: -; V: TRBV9; J: TRBJ2-3; CDR3: CASSVGQGNARTDTQYF; DNA: TGTGCCAGCAGCGTAGGGCAGGGAAACGCTCGGACAGATACGCAGTATTTT
size: -; D: -; V: TRBV6-5; J: TRBJ1-5; CDR3: CASRPDGTYQPQHF; DNA: TGTGCCAGCAGGCCGGACGGAACTTATCAGCCCCAGCATTTT
size: once; D: -; V: TRBV9; J: TRBJ2-5; CDR3: CASSVVGGQQETQYF; DNA: TGTGCCAGCAGCGTAGTAGGGGGGCAACAAGAGACCCAGTACTTC
size: once; D: TRBD2; V: TRBV13; J: TRBJ2-3; CDR3: CASSHVAGGHSGTDTQYF; DNA: TGTGCCAGCAGTCATGTAGCGGGGGGCCATTCGGGCACAGATACGCAGTATTTT
size: -; D: TRBD2; V: TRBV15; J: TRBJ2-3; CDR3: CATSRDLVLAGSPDTQYF; DNA: TGTGCCACCAGCAGAGATCTGGTGCTAGCGGGATCCCCAGATACGCAGTATTTT
size: -; D: -; V: TRBV5-8; J: TRBJ1-5; CDR3: CASSLRSSPTREPQHF; DNA: TGTGCCAGCAGCTTGCGGTCGAGCCCTACACGGGAGCCCCAGCATTTT
size: -; D: -; V: TRBV27; J: TRBJ2-5; CDR3: CASSFDSQETQYF; DNA: TGTGCCAGCAGTTTCGACAGCCAAGAGACCCAGTACTTC
size: -; D: TRBD1; V: TRBV28; J: TRBJ1-1; CDR3: CASSPDRENTEAFF; DNA: TGTGCCAGCAGTCCGGACAGGGAGAACACTGAAGCTTTCTTT
size: -; D: TRBD2; V: TRBV11-2; J: TRBJ2-7; CDR3: CASSLKGRTSGTYEQYF; DNA: TGTGCCAGCAGCCTAAAGGGCCGGACTAGCGGGACCTACGAGCAGTACTTC
size: -; D: TRBD1; V: TRBV10-3; J: TRBJ2-5; CDR3: CAISVGQAGETQYF; DNA: TGTGCCATCAGTGTGGGACAGGCGGGGGAGACCCAGTACTTC
size: -; D: -; V: TRBV9; J: TRBJ2-7; CDR3: CASSVDGGATYEQYF; DNA: TGTGCCAGCAGCGTCGACGGGGGAGCCACTTACGAGCAGTACTTC
size: -; D: -; V: TRBV11-2; J: TRBJ1-2; CDR3: CASSGIVLQDYGYTF; DNA: TGTGCCAGCAGCGGGATAGTATTACAGGACTATGGCTACACCTTC
size: -; D: -; V: TRBV6-1; J: TRBJ2-1; CDR3: CASSESALGHEQFF; DNA: TGTGCCAGCAGTGAGTCAGCATTGGGCCATGAGCAGTTCTTC
size: -; D: -; V: TRBV4-1; J: TRBJ2-2; CDR3: CASSQGINTGELFF; DNA: TGCGCCAGCAGCCAAGGTATAAACACCGGGGAGCTGTTTTTT
size: -; D: TRBD2; V: TRBV29-1; J: TRBJ2-1; CDR3: CSVEGTSGAYNEQFF; DNA: TGCAGCGTTGAAGGGACTAGCGGTGCCTACAATGAGCAGTTCTTC
size: once; D: TRBD1; V: TRBV4-1; J: TRBJ2-1; CDR3: CASSGRQGDYNEQFF; DNA: TGCGCCAGCAGCGGAAGACAGGGGGACTACAATGAGCAGTTCTTC
size: -; D: -; V: TRBV6-6; J: TRBJ2-1; CDR3: CASSFRGAGDEQFF; DNA: TGTGCCAGCAGCTTTAGGGGCGCAGGGGATGAGCAGTTCTTC
size: once; D: -; V: TRBV7-7; J: TRBJ2-1; CDR3: CASSLAILREQFF; DNA: TGTGCTAGCAGCTTGGCTATCTTGAGGGAGCAGTTCTTC
size: -; D: -; V: TRBV29-1; J: TRBJ2-1; CDR3: CSLGQSSYNEQFF; DNA: TGCAGCCTCGGACAGAGCTCCTACAATGAGCAGTTCTTC
size: -; D: TRBD1; V: TRBV10-1; J: TRBJ2-1; CDR3: CASSEFAGGDPEQFF; DNA: TGCGCCAGCAGTGAGTTCGCAGGGGGTGATCCTGAGCAGTTCTTC
size: -; D: TRBD2; V: TRBV18; J: TRBJ2-1; CDR3: CASSPGTSGGSSYNEQFF; DNA: TGTGCCAGCTCACCCGGGACTAGCGGGGGGTCCTCCTACAATGAGCAGTTCTTC
size: -; D: TRBD2; V: TRBV7-9; J: TRBJ2-3; CDR3: CASSLAAGVGDTQYF; DNA: TGTGCCAGCAGCTTAGCGGCGGGAGTGGGAGATACGCAGTATTTT
size: -; D: TRBD1; V: TRBV5-5; J: TRBJ2-7; CDR3: CASSWDSFNYEQYF; DNA: TGTGCCAGCAGCTGGGACAGTTTCAACTACGAGCAGTACTTC
size: -; D: -; V: TRBV4-3; J: TRBJ2-7; CDR3: CASSLAWDPQTYEQYF; DNA: TGCGCCAGCAGCCTAGCCTGGGACCCTCAGACCTACGAGCAGTACTTC
size: -; D: -; V: TRBV9; J: TRBJ2-5; CDR3: CASSVAFADQETQYF; DNA: TGTGCCAGCAGCGTAGCTTTTGCAGACCAAGAGACCCAGTACTTC
size: -; D: -; V: TRBV11-2; J: TRBJ1-1; CDR3: CASSLGMWGNTEAFF; DNA: TGTGCCAGCAGCTTAGGGATGTGGGGGAACACTGAAGCTTTCTTT
size: -; D: -; V: TRBV10-1; J: TRBJ1-2; CDR3: CASSEGRGYGYTF; DNA: TGCGCCAGCAGTGAGGGCAGAGGCTATGGCTACACCTTC
size: -; D: -; V: TRBV27; J: TRBJ2-1; CDR3: CASSLNEEQFF; DNA: TGTGCCAGCAGTTTGAACGAGGAGCAGTTCTTC
size: -; D: TRBD2; V: TRBV7-3; J: TRBJ2-1; CDR3: CASSFSGGTYNEQFF; DNA: TGTGCCAGCAGCTTTTCGGGGGGGACATACAATGAGCAGTTCTTC
size: -; D: -; V: TRBV20-1; J: TRBJ2-1; CDR3: CSATGEQFF; DNA: TGCAGTGCTACCGGGGAGCAGTTCTTC
size: -; D: TRBD2; V: TRBV6-1; J: TRBJ2-2; CDR3: CASGLAGGGGELFF; DNA: TGTGCCAGCGGACTAGCGGGAGGCGGGGGGGAGCTGTTTTTT
size: once; D: -; V: TRBV4-1; J: TRBJ2-7; CDR3: CASSQVRGRSNSYEQYF; DNA: TGCGCCAGCAGCCAAGTCAGGGGCCGCTCCAACTCCTACGAGCAGTACTTC
size: -; D: -; V: TRBV25-1; J: TRBJ1-6; CDR3: CASSEDQGIDSPLHF; DNA: TGTGCCAGCAGTGAAGATCAGGGAATAGATTCACCCCTCCACTTT
size: -; D: -; V: TRBV28; J: TRBJ2-7; CDR3: CASSPEQVSYEQYF; DNA: TGTGCCAGCAGTCCTGAACAGGTATCCTACGAGCAGTACTTC
size: -; D: -; V: TRBV30; J: TRBJ2-2; CDR3: CAAIAERNTGELFF; DNA: TGTGCGGCGATAGCGGAACGGAACACCGGGGAGCTGTTTTTT
size: -; D: TRBD2; V: TRBV5-6; J: TRBJ2-7; CDR3: CASSFVGLAGVEQYF; DNA: TGTGCCAGCAGCTTCGTAGGACTAGCGGGAGTTGAGCAGTACTTC
size: -; D: -; V: TRBV19; J: TRBJ2-1; CDR3: CASSIGGRGNGNEQFF; DNA: TGTGCCAGTAGTATAGGAGGCCGGGGCAACGGCAATGAGCAGTTCTTC
size: -; D: -; V: TRBV7-8; J: TRBJ2-2; CDR3: CASSRDIYTGELFF; DNA: TGTGCCAGCAGCCGGGACATTTACACCGGGGAGCTGTTTTTT
size: -; D: -; V: TRBV29-1; J: TRBJ2-1; CDR3: CSVPGGSEQFF; DNA: TGCAGCGTCCCCGGGGGATCGGAGCAGTTCTTC
size: -; D: -; V: TRBV9; J: TRBJ2-2; CDR3: CASSVEGAGTGELFF; DNA: TGTGCCAGCAGCGTAGAAGGCGCGGGCACCGGGGAGCTGTTTTTT
size: -; D: -; V: TRBV11-2; J: TRBJ2-1; CDR3: CASSLNSGTKFYNEQFF; DNA: TGTGCCAGCAGCTTAAACTCCGGGACCAAATTCTACAATGAGCAGTTCTTC
size: -; D: TRBD2; V: TRBV10-3; J: TRBJ2-1; CDR3: CAISDPGLVPNEQFF; DNA: TGTGCCATCAGTGACCCCGGACTAGTCCCCAATGAGCAGTTCTTC
size: -; D: TRBD1; V: TRBV5-6; J: TRBJ1-1; CDR3: CASTQGAGNTEAFF; DNA: TGTGCCAGCACCCAGGGGGCTGGGAACACTGAAGCTTTCTTT
size: -; D: TRBD2; V: TRBV6-5; J: TRBJ2-1; CDR3: CASSYSGGEQFF; DNA: TGTGCCAGCAGTTACTCGGGAGGGGAGCAGTTCTTC
size: -; D: -; V: TRBV12-5; J: TRBJ2-2; CDR3: CASGPYSNTGELFF; DNA: TGTGCTAGTGGCCCCTACAGTAACACCGGGGAGCTGTTTTTT